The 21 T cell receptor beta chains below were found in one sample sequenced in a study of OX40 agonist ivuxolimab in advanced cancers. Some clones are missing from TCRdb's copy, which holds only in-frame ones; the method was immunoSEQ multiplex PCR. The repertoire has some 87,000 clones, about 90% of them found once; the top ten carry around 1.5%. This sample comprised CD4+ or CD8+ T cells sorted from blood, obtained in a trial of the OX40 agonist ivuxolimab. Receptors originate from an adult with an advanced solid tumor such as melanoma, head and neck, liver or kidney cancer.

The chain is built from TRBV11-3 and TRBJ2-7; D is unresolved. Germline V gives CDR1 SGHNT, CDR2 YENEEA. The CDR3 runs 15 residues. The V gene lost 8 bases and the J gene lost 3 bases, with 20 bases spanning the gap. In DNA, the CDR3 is TGTGCCAGCTCATCGTGGATCCCTCGTAACTACGAGCAGTACTTC. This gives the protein CASSSWIPRNYEQYF.

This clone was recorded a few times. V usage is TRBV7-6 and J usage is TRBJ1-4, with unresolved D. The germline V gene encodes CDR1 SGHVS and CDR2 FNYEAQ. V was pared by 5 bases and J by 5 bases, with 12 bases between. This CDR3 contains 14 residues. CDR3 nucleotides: TGTGCCAGCAGCCCCGGGATAGTCAATGAAAAACTGTTTTTT. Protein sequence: CASSPGIVNEKLFF.

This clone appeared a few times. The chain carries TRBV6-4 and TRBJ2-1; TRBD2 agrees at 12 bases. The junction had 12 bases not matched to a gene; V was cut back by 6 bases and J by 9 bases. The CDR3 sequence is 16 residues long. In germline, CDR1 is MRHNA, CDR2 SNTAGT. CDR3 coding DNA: TGTGCCAGCAGGCCTGGTCTAGCGGGAGGGCCCAGTGAGCAGTTCTTC. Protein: CASRPGLAGGPSEQFF.

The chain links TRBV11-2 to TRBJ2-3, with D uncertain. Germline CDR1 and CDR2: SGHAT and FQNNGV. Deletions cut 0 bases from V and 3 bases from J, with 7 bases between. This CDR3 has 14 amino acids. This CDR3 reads CASSLDRTTDTQYF. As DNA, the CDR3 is TGTGCCAGCAGCTTAGATCGAACTACAGATACGCAGTATTTT.

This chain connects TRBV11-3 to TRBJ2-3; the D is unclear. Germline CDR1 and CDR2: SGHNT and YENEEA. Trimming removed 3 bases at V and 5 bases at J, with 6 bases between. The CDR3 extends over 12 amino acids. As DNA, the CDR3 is TGTGCCAGCAGCTTGATCATAGATACGCAGTATTTT. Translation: CASSLIIDTQYF.

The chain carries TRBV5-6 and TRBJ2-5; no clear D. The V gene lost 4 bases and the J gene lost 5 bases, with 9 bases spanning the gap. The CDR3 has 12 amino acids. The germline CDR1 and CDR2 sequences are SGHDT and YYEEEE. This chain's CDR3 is CASSQLWETQYF. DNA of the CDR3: TGTGCCAGCAGCCAATTGTGGGAGACCCAGTACTTC.

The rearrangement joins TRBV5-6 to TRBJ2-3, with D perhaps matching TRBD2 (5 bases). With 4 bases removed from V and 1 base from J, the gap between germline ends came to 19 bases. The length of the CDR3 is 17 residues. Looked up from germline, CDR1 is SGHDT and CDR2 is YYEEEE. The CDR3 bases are TGTGCCAGCAGCGCCGGAAAGCGGCCACGCGGCACAGATACGCAGTATTTT. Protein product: CASSAGKRPRGTDTQYF.

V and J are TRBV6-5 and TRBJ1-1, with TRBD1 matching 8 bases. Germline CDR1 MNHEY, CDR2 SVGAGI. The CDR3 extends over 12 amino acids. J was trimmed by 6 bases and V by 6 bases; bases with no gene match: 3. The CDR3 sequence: CASSQGASEAFF. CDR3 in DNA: TGTGCCAGCAGCCAGGGGGCCTCTGAAGCTTTCTTT.

CDR3: CAISDSRASETQYF. The CDR3 DNA reads as TGTGCCATCAGTGATAGCCGGGCCTCGGAGACCCAGTACTTC. The chain combines TRBV10-3 with TRBJ2-5; D remains ambiguous. The V end lost 3 bases, the J end lost 5 bases, and 13 bases lay between the germline ends. CDR1 and CDR2 from the germline V gene are ENHRY and SYGVKD. This CDR3 is 14 amino acids long.

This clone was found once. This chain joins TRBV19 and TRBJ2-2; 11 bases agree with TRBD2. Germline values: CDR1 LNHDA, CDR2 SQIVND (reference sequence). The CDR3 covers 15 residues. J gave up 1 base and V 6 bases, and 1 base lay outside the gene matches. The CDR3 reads CASSGTSGNTGELFF. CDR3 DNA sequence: TGTGCCAGTAGCGGGACTAGCGGGAACACCGGGGAGCTGTTTTTT. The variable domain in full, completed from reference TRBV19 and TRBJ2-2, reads DGGITQSPKYLFRKEGQNVTLSCEQNLNHDAMYWYRQDPGQGLRLIYYSQIVNDFQKGDIAEGYSVSREKKESFPLTVTSAQKNPTAFYLCASSGTSGNTGELFFGEGSRLTVL.

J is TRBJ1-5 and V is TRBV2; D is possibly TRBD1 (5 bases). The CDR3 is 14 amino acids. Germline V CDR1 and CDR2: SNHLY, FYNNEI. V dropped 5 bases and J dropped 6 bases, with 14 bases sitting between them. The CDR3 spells CASSLQGGFQPQHF. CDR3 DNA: TGTGCCAGCAGTCTCCAGGGAGGTTTTCAGCCCCAGCATTTT.

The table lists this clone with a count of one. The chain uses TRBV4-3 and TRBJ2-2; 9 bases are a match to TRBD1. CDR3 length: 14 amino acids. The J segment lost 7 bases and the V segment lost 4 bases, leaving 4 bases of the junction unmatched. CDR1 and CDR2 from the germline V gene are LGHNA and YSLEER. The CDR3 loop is CASSLRTGDGELFF. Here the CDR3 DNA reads TGCGCCAGCAGCCTGCGGACAGGGGACGGGGAGCTGTTTTTT.

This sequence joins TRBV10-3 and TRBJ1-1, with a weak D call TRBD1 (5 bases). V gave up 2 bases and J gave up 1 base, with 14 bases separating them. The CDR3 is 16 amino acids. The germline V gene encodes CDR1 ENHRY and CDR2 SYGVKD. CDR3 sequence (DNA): TGTGCCATCAGTGAGGCGACAGTCAAAGGGAACACTGAAGCTTTCTTT. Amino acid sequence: CAISEATVKGNTEAFF.

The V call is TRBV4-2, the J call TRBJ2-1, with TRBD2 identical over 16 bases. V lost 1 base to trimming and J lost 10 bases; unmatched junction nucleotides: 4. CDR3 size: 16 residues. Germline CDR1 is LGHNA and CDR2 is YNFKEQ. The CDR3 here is CASSQVGTSGRVEQFF. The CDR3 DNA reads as TGTGCCAGCAGCCAAGTTGGGACTAGCGGGAGGGTAGAGCAGTTCTTC.

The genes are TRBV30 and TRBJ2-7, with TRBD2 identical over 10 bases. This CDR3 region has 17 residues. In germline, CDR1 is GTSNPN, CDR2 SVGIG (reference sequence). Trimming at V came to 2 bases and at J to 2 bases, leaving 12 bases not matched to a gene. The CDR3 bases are TGTGCCTGGAGTCCCGGGGGGGCTAGCGGGGGAACCTACGAGCAGTACTTC. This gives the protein CAWSPGGASGGTYEQYF.

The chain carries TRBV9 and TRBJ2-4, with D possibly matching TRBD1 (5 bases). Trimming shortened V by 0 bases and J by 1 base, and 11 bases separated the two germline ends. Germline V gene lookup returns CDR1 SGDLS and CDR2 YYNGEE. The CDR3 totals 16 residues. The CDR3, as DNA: TGTGCCAGCAGCGTAGGTAGGGGATATGCCAAAAACATTCAGTACTTC. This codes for CASSVGRGYAKNIQYF.

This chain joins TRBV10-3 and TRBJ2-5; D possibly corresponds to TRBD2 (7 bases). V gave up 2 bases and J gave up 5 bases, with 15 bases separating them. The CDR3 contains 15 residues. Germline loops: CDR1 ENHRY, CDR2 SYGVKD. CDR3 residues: CAISEGLVRGETQYF. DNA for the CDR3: TGTGCCATCAGTGAGGGACTAGTGAGGGGGGAGACCCAGTACTTC.

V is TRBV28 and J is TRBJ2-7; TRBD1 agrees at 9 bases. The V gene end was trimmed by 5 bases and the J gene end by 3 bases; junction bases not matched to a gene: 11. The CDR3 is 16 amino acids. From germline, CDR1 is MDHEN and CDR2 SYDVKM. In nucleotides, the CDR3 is TGTGCCAGCAGTCTTGGAGGGGGACAGGGAAGCTACGAGCAGTACTTC. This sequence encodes CASSLGGGQGSYEQYF.

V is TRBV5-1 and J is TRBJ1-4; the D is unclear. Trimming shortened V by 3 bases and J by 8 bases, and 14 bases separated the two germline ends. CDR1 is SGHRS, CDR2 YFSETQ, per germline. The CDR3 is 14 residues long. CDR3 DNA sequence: TGCGCCAGCAGCTCGTTCGGGGTGCGGGAAAAACTGTTTTTT. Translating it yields CASSSFGVREKLFF.

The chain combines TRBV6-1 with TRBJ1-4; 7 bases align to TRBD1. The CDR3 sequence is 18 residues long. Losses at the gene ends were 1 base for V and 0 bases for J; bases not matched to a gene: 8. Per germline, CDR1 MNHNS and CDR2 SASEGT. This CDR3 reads CASSEGRYRGTTNEKLFF. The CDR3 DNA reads TGTGCCAGCAGTGAAGGGAGATACAGGGGCACAACTAATGAAAAACTGTTTTTT.

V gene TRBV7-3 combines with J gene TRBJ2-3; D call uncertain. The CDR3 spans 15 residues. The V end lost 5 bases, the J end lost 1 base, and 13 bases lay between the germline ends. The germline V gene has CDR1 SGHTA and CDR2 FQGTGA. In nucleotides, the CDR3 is TGTGCCAGCAGCCCGCTGGGATCCCGCACAGATACGCAGTATTTT. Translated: CASSPLGSRTDTQYF.